This T cell receptor beta chain was captured by sequencing in a study of T cell repertoires in ileal Crohn's disease. General study results and limits: Compared with CD4 T cells, sorted CD8 cells carried more expanded clones. Clonality above 26.8% at surgery always came with endoscopic recurrence. Compared with non-smokers, active smokers at surgery showed more clonal expansions.

The V gene's germline CDR1 is MNHNS and CDR2 SASEGT. V gave up 5 bases and J gave up 9 bases; unmatched junction bases: 5. This CDR3 comprises 13 residues. About 500 nanograms of biopsy DNA per sample underwent TCRB immunosequencing. Libraries were prepared by immunoSEQ multiplex PCR; TCRdb keeps only in-frame clonotypes and omits some of them. The sample has more than 11,000 clones; roughly 70% are singletons. This clone occurred a few times. Its specificity is not known. This chain connects TRBV6-1 to TRBJ1-5; 9 positions agree with TRBD1. Sequencing was performed on ileal tissue. The TCR comes from an adult with Crohn's disease. This CDR3 is CASSRQGERPQHF. DNA for the CDR3: TGTGCCAGCAGTCGACAGGGGGAGAGGCCCCAGCATTTT.